The rows below give T cell receptor beta chains drawn from one sample of a study of blood T cells in healthy people across ages. TCRdb used MiXCR to reprocess the 5' RACE reads, holding one entry per CDR3 protein. This table has around 650,000 distinct CDR3 sequences, approximately 31% appearing once. Sample: blood. The receptors here all came from an elderly woman in good health. Each CDR3 is given with its conserved first and last residue. Fields, in order: D gene, V gene, clone size, J gene, CDR3 DNA, CDR3 protein. D genes are given only for firm matches. Expanded clones are given a class, and other clones once, few, many or no size at all.

TRBD1	TRBV5-1	few	TRBJ1-4	TGCGCCAGCAGCCGTATTACAGGGGGGACTAATGAAAAACTGTTTTTT	CASSRITGGTNEKLFF
TRBD1	TRBV7-9	many	TRBJ2-3	TGTGCCAGCAGCTCCGGGACAGGGTACACAGATACGCAGTATTTT	CASSSGTGYTDTQYF
-	TRBV7-2	-	TRBJ2-5	TGTGCCAGCAGCTTAGAGTCGAGAGGGAATGAACAGTACTTC	CASSLESRGNEQYF
TRBD1	TRBV7-8	many	TRBJ2-7	TGTGCCAGCAGCTTAGGAGGGACAGGCACCTACGAGCAGTACTTC	CASSLGGTGTYEQYF
TRBD2	TRBV28	few	TRBJ2-1	TGTGCCGGCAGTTTGGTTGCTAGCGGCTTATACAATGAGCAGTTCTTC	CAGSLVASGLYNEQFF
TRBD2	TRBV20-1	many	TRBJ2-3	TGCAGTGCTAGAGACCCTAGCGGATTGGGCACAGATACGCAGTATTTT	CSARDPSGLGTDTQYF
TRBD2	TRBV29-1	-	TRBJ2-3	TGCAGCGTCCCTCTTACTAGCGGGGGGGCAACAGATACGCAGTATTTT	CSVPLTSGGATDTQYF
TRBD1	TRBV7-2	few	TRBJ1-4	TGTGCCAGCAGCTTAGGGACAGGTAGCGGCGAAAAACTGTTTTTT	CASSLGTGSGEKLFF
TRBD2	TRBV13	many	TRBJ2-1	TGTGCCAGCAGCTGGTCGACTAGCGGGGGGAGCTCCTACAATGAGCAGTTCTTC	CASSWSTSGGSSYNEQFF
-	TRBV4-1	-	TRBJ2-5	TGCGCCAGCAGACCGGGACATACAGAGACCCAGTACTTC	CASRPGHTETQYF
-	TRBV3-1	many	TRBJ2-5	TGTGCCAGCAGCCAAAGTCGGCCCGGGGGCGACGAGACCCAGTACTTC	CASSQSRPGGDETQYF
TRBD2	TRBV7-2	many	TRBJ2-7	TGTGCCAGCAGCCGAGCGGGGGGAATATCCTACGAGCAGTACTTC	CASSRAGGISYEQYF
-	TRBV20-1	many	TRBJ2-3	TGCAGTGCTAAACGGGGCGGAAGCACAGATACGCAGTATTTT	CSAKRGGSTDTQYF
TRBD1	TRBV7-9	many	TRBJ1-6	TGTGCCAGCAGCTCGACAGGGGGGAATGTCCGGAATTCACCCCTCCACTTT	CASSSTGGNVRNSPLHF
TRBD2	TRBV20-1	-	TRBJ2-5	TGCAGTGCTCTAAGGACTAGCGGGACACCTCAAGAGACCCAGTACTTC	CSALRTSGTPQETQYF
TRBD1	TRBV5-1	-	TRBJ2-3	TGCGCCAGCAGCCAAAGATTTACAGGGGGAGATACGCAGTATTTT	CASSQRFTGGDTQYF
-	TRBV7-2	-	TRBJ1-2	TGTGCCAGCAGCTTAGCTCCCCGGGGGTCGATTAACTATGGCTACACCTTC	CASSLAPRGSINYGYTF
TRBD1	TRBV7-2	few	TRBJ1-2	TGTGCCAGCAGCTTAGCGCTCGAGGTCTGGACAGGGGGTGGTAAGGGCTACACCTTC	CASSLALEVWTGGGKGYTF
-	TRBV10-2	many	TRBJ1-2	TGCGCCAGCAGTGAAGACAACCTTAACTATGGCTACACCTTC	CASSEDNLNYGYTF
TRBD1	TRBV5-1	many	TRBJ2-1	TGCGCCAGCAGCACCAGGACAGGGGACGTGAATGAGCAGTTCTTC	CASSTRTGDVNEQFF
TRBD1	TRBV5-1	few	TRBJ2-7	TGCGCCAGCAGCCCTATAGGGGACAGGGCTCCCGAGCAGTACTTC	CASSPIGDRAPEQYF
TRBD1	TRBV6-5	many	TRBJ2-5	TGTGCCAGCAGTTACTCGCAGGGGGCTCCAGAGACCCAGTACTTC	CASSYSQGAPETQYF
-	TRBV6-5	many	TRBJ1-2	TGTGCCAGCAGCCCCGAGGGGGGGCATCGGTATGGCTACACCTTC	CASSPEGGHRYGYTF
TRBD2	TRBV6-2/TRBV6-3	-	TRBJ2-2	TGTGCCAGCAGCCCACGCAGCGGGGGCCGGAACACCGGGGAGCTGTTTTTT	CASSPRSGGRNTGELFF
-	TRBV12-3/TRBV12-4	-	TRBJ1-4	TGTGCCAGCAACTCGGACGCCATTCCGCCCCGTGAAAAACTGTTTTTT	CASNSDAIPPREKLFF
TRBD2	TRBV3-1	-	TRBJ2-3	TGTGCCAGCAGCCAAGACCAACTAGCGGGGGTAACAGATACGCAGTATTTT	CASSQDQLAGVTDTQYF
TRBD1	TRBV12-3/TRBV12-4	-	TRBJ2-7	TGTGCCAGCGGACAGGGAGACGAGCAGTACTTC	CASGQGDEQYF
TRBD2	TRBV9	many	TRBJ2-7	TGTGCCAGCAGCGTAGGGCTAGCGGGGACCTACGAGCAGTACTTC	CASSVGLAGTYEQYF
-	TRBV29-1	many	TRBJ1-2	TGCAGCGTTGAAGGCACGGCTTATGGCTACACCTTC	CSVEGTAYGYTF
-	TRBV25-1	-	TRBJ1-6	TGTGCCAGCAGTGCAGGAACCAGGAATTCACCCCTCCACTTT	CASSAGTRNSPLHF
-	TRBV11-2	-	TRBJ1-2	TGTGCCAGCAGCTTAGACGGCCGACCAGGATATGGCTACACCTTC	CASSLDGRPGYGYTF
-	TRBV5-1	many	TRBJ2-7	TGCGCCAGCAGCTTGTCAGGTGTTCTGGGCTACGAGCAGTACTTC	CASSLSGVLGYEQYF
-	TRBV20-1	many	TRBJ2-1	TGCAGTGCTAGAGATCTGGTCACCTACAATGAGCAGTTCTTC	CSARDLVTYNEQFF
-	TRBV4-2	-	TRBJ2-7	TGTGCCAGCAGCCAAGGGAGTGACCCCTACGAGCAGTACTTC	CASSQGSDPYEQYF
TRBD2	TRBV2	few	TRBJ2-1	TGTGCCAGCACCGCGGGACTAGCGGGTTACAATGAGCAGTTCTTC	CASTAGLAGYNEQFF
-	TRBV28	many	TRBJ2-3	TGTGCCAGCAGTGTCCCCCCCGGGCTGGGGAAGTATTTT	CASSVPPGLGKYF
-	TRBV15	many	TRBJ2-7	TGTGCCACCAGCAGAGAACTCCGGGGATACGAGCAGTACTTC	CATSRELRGYEQYF
-	TRBV5-1	few	TRBJ2-5	TGCGCCAGCAGCTTGGTCCCTGACGCTAAAGAGACCCAGTACTTC	CASSLVPDAKETQYF
TRBD1	TRBV6-1	-	TRBJ2-7	TGTGCCAGCAGCGGAACAGGGGGATTCTCCTACGAGCAGTACTTC	CASSGTGGFSYEQYF
-	TRBV6-5	-	TRBJ1-2	TGTGCCAGCAAGCAGGGACACCTTAACTATGGCTACACCTTC	CASKQGHLNYGYTF
-	TRBV20-1	-	TRBJ2-1	TGCAGTGCCCGCCCGGGGCCGCACAATGAGCAGTTCTTC	CSARPGPHNEQFF
-	TRBV6-1	-	TRBJ1-5	TGTGCCAGCAGTCCTCAGGATCCCAGGGGTAGCAATCAGCCCCAGCATTTT	CASSPQDPRGSNQPQHF
-	TRBV15	many	TRBJ1-2	TGTGCCACCAGAGGGGGATTCATAAACTATGGCTACACCTTC	CATRGGFINYGYTF
-	TRBV20-1	many	TRBJ2-5	TGCAGTGCACTTCGACAGGTGGTGTTTGAGACCCAGTACTTC	CSALRQVVFETQYF
-	TRBV11-2	many	TRBJ2-1	TGTGCCAGCAGCACCAACCGGGACACCCTAAACAATGAGCAGTTCTTC	CASSTNRDTLNNEQFF
TRBD2	TRBV20-1	many	TRBJ2-1	TGCAGTGCTAGAGACCCTGCGGGGGTATACAATGAGCAGTTCTTC	CSARDPAGVYNEQFF
-	TRBV11-2	many	TRBJ2-1	TGTGCCAGCAGCTCCATGTGGCGCTTTTGGAATGAGCAGTTCTTC	CASSSMWRFWNEQFF
-	TRBV7-2	few	TRBJ1-2	TGTGCCAGCAGCCGGGGGGGAGGTGTCGGCTATGGCTACACCTTC	CASSRGGGVGYGYTF
-	TRBV20-1	many	TRBJ2-7	TGCAGTGCCCCGGTACAGGGTGTGAAGGAGCAGTACTTC	CSAPVQGVKEQYF
TRBD2	TRBV5-4	-	TRBJ2-1	TGTGCCAGCAGCTTGGGTAGGGCAGCGGGGGGGGTGAATGAGCAGTTCTTC	CASSLGRAAGGVNEQFF
TRBD2	TRBV7-9	many	TRBJ2-7	TGTGCCAGCAGCTTAGCCCGGGGGGGCGCAGGCGAGCAGTACTTC	CASSLARGGAGEQYF
TRBD1	TRBV6-6	-	TRBJ1-1	TGTGCCAGCAGGACCGGTCGACAGGGGGCGGGGAACACTGAAGCTTTCTTT	CASRTGRQGAGNTEAFF
TRBD2	TRBV2	-	TRBJ2-1	TGTGCCAGCAGTGAAGTGAGACTAGCGGTCTTTAATGAGCAGTTCTTC	CASSEVRLAVFNEQFF
TRBD2	TRBV4-1	-	TRBJ2-3	TGCGCCAGCAGCTCCCTAGCGGGAGAAGATACGCAGTATTTT	CASSSLAGEDTQYF
-	TRBV4-1	many	TRBJ2-5	TGCGCCAGCAGCCATCCAGGCGGCGAGACCCAGTACTTC	CASSHPGGETQYF